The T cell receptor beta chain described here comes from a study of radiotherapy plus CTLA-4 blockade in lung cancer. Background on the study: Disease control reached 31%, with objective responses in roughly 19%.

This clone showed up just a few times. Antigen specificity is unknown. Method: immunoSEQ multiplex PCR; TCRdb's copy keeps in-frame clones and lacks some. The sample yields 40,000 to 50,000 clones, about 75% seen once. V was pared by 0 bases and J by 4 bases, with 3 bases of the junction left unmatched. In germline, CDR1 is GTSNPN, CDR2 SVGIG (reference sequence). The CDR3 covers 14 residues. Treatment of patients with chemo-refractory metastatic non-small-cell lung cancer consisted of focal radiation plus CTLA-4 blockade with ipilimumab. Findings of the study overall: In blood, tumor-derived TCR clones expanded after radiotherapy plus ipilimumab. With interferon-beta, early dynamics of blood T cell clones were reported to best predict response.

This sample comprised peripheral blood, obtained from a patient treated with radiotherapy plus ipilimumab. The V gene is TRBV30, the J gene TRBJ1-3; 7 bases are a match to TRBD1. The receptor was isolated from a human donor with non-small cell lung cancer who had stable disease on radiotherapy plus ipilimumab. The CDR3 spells CAWSVGTVGNTIYF. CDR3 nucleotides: TGTGCCTGGAGTGTCGGGACAGTCGGAAACACCATATATTTT.